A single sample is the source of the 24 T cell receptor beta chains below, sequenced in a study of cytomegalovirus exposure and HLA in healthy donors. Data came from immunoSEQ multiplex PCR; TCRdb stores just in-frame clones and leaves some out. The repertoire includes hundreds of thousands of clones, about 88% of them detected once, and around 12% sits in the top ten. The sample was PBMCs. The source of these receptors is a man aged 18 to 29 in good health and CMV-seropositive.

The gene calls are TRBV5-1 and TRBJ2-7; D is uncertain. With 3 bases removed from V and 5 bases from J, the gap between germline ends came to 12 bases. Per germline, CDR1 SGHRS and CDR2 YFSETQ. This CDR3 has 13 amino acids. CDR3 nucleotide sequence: TGCGCCAGCAGCTCTGCGCCTGTGGACGAGCAGTACTTC. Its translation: CASSSAPVDEQYF. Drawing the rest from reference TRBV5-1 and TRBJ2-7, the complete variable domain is KAGVTQTPRYLIKTRGQQVTLSCSPISGHRSVSWYQQTPGQGLQFLFEYFSETQRNKGNFPGRFSGRQFSNSRSEMNVSTLELGDSALYLCASSSAPVDEQYFGPGTRLTVT.

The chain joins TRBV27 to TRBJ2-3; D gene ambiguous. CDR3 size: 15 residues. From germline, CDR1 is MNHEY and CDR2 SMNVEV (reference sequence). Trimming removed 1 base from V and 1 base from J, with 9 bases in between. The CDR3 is CASSLFSLGTDTQYF. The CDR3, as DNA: TGTGCCAGCAGTTTATTCAGCCTCGGCACAGATACGCAGTATTTT.

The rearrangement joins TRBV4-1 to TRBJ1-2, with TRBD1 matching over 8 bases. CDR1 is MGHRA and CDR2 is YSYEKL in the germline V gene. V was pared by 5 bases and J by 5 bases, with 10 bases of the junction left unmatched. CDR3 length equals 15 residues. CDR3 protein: CASSAGQGSSYGYTF. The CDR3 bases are TGCGCCAGCAGCGCAGGACAGGGTTCTTCATATGGCTACACCTTC.

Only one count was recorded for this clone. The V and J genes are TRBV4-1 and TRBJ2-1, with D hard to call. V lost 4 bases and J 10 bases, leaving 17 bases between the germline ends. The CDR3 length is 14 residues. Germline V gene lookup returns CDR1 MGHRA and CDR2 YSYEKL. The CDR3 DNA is TGCGCCAGCAGCCTCAACCCAGGATGGCCCGAGCAGTTCTTC. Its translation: CASSLNPGWPEQFF.

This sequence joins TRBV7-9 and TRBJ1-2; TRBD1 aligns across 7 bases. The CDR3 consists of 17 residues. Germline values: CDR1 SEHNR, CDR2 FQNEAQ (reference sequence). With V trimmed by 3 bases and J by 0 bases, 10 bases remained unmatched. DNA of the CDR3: TGTGCCAGCAGCTTGGGCGACAGGGAATTCTCTAACTATGGCTACACCTTC. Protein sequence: CASSLGDREFSNYGYTF.

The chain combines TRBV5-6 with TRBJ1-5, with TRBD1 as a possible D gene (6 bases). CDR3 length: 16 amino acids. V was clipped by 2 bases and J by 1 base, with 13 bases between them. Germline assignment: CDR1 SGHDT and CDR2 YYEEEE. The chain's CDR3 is CASSLQGWDSNQPQHF. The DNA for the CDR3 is TGTGCCAGCAGCTTACAGGGATGGGACAGCAATCAGCCCCAGCATTTT.

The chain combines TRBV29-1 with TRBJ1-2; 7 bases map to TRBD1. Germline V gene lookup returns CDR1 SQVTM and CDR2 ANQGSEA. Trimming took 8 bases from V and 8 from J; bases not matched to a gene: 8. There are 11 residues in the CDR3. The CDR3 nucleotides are TGCAGCTCGGGTACAGGGGTCGGCTACACCTTC. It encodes CSSGTGVGYTF. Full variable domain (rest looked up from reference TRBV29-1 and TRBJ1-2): SAVISQKPSRDICQRGTSLTIQCQVDSQVTMMFWYRQQPGQSLTLIATANQGSEATYESGFVIDKFPISRPNLTFSTLTVSNMSPEDSSIYLCSSGTGVGYTFGSGTRLTVV.

The CDR3 protein is CASSGTATATNEKLFF. For the CDR3, the DNA is TGTGCCAGCAGTGGGACAGCAACTGCAACTAATGAAAAACTGTTTTTT. The chain employs TRBV6-1 and TRBJ1-4, with D possibly TRBD1 on 6 matching bases. CDR3 length: 16 amino acids. The germline V gene encodes CDR1 MNHNS and CDR2 SASEGT. Trimming left V 4 bases short and J 0 bases short, with 12 bases between.

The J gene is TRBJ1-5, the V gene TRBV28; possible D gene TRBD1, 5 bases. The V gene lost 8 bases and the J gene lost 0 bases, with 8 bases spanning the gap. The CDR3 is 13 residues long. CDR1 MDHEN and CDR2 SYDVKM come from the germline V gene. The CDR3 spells CASRDRSNQPQHF. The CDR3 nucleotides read TGTGCCAGCCGGGACCGTAGCAATCAGCCCCAGCATTTT.

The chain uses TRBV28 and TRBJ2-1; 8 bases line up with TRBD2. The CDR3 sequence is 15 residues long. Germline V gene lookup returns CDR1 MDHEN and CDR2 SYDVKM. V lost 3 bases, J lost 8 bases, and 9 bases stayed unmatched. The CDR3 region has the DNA TGTGCCAGCAGTTTCGTCGGGAGGGCCAGGGATGAGCAGTTCTTC. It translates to CASSFVGRARDEQFF.

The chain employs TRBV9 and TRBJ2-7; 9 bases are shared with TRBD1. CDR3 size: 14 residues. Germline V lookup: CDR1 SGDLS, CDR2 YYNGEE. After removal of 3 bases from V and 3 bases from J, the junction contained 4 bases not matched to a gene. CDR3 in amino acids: CASSAGTGFYEQYF. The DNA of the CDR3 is TGTGCCAGCAGCGCCGGGACAGGGTTCTACGAGCAGTACTTC.

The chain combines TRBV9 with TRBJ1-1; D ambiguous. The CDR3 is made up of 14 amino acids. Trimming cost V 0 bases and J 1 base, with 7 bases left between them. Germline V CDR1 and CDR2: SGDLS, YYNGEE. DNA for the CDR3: TGTGCCAGCAGCGTAGAGGCACGGAACACTGAAGCTTTCTTT. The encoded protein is CASSVEARNTEAFF.

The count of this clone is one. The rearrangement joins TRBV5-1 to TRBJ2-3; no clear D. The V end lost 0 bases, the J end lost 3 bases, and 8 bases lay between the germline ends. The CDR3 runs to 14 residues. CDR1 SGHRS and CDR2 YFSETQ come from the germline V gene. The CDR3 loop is CASSLEPRTDTQYF. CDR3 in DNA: TGCGCCAGCAGCTTGGAGCCGCGGACAGATACGCAGTATTTT.

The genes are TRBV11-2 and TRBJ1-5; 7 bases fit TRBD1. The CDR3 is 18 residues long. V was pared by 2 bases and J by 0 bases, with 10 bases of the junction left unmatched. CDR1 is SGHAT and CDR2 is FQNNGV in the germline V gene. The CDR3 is CASSLRGSGQYSNQPQHF. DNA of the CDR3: TGTGCCAGCAGCTTAAGGGGCTCGGGACAGTATAGCAATCAGCCCCAGCATTTT.

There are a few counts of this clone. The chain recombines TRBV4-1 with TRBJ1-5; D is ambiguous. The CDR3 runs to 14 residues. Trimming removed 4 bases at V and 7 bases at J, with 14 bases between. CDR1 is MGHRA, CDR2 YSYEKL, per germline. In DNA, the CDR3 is TGCGCCAGCAGCCTGGTCCCGAGGTACCAGCCCCAGCATTTT. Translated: CASSLVPRYQPQHF.

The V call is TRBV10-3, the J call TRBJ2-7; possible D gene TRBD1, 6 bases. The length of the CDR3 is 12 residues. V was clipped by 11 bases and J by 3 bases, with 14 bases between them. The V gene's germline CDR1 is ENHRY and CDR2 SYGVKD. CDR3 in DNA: TGTGCCTCGACAGGAGAGCTCTACGAGCAGTACTTC. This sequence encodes CASTGELYEQYF.

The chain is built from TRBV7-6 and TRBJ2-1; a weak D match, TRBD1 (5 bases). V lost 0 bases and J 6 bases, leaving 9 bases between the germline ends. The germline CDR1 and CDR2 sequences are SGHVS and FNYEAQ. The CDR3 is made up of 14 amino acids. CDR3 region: CASSLARQGNEQFF. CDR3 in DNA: TGTGCCAGCAGCTTAGCGCGGCAGGGCAATGAGCAGTTCTTC.

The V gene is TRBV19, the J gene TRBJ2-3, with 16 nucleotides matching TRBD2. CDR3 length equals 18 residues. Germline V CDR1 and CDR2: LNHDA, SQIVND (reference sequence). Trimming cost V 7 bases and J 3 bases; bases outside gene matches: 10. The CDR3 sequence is CASKQRGTSGRVTDTQYF. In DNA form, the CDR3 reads TGTGCCAGTAAACAAAGGGGGACTAGCGGGAGGGTTACAGATACGCAGTATTTT.

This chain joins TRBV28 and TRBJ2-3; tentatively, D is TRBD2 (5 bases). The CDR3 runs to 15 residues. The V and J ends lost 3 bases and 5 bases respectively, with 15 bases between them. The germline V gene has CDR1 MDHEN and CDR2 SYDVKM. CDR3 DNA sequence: TGTGCCAGCAGTTTCACGGCACAACGGGGAGATACGCAGTATTTT. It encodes CASSFTAQRGDTQYF.

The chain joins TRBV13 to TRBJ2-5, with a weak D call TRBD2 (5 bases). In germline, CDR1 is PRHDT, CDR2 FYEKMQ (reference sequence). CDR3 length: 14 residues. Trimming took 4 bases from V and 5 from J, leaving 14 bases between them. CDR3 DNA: TGTGCCAGCAGCTCGGGAAGACAAGTGGAGACCCAGTACTTC. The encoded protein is CASSSGRQVETQYF.

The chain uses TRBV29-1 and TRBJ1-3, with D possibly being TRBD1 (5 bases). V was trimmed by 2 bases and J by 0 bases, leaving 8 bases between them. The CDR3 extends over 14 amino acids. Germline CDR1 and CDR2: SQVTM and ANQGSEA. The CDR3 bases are TGCAGCGTTGAAAAGGGGATCTCTGGAAACACCATATATTTT. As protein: CSVEKGISGNTIYF.

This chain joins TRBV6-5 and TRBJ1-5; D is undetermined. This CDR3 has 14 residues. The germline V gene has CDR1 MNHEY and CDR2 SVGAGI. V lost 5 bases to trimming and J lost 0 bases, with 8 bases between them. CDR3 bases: TGTGCCAGCAGTAGAGGGAATAGCAATCAGCCCCAGCATTTT. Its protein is CASSRGNSNQPQHF.

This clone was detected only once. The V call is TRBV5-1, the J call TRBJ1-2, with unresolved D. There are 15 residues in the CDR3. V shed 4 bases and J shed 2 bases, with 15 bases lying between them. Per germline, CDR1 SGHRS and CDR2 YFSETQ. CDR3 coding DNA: TGCGCCAGCAGCGGAAGGGTACCGCCGAACTATGGCTACACCTTC. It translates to CASSGRVPPNYGYTF.

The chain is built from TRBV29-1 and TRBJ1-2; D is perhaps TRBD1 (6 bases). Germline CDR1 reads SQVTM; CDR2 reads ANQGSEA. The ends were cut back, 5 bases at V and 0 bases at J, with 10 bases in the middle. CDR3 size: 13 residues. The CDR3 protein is CSVTGYPNYGYTF. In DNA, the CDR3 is TGCAGCGTTACAGGGTACCCTAACTATGGCTACACCTTC. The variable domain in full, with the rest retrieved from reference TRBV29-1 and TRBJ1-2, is SAVISQKPSRDICQRGTSLTIQCQVDSQVTMMFWYRQQPGQSLTLIATANQGSEATYESGFVIDKFPISRPNLTFSTLTVSNMSPEDSSIYLCSVTGYPNYGYTFGSGTRLTVV.